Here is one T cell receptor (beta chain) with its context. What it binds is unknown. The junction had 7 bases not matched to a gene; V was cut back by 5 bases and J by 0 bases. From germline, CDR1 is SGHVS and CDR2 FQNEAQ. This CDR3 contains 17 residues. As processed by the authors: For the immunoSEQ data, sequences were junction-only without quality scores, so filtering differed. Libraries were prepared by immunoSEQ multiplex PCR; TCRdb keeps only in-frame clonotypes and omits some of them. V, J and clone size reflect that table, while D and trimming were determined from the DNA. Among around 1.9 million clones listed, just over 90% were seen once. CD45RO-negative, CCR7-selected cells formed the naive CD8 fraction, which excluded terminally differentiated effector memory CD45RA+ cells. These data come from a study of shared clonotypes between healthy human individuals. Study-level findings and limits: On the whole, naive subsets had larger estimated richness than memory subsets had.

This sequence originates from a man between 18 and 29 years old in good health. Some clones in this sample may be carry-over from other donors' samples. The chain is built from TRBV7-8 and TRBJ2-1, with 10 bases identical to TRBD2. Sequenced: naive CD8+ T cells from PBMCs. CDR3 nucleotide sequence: TGTGCCAGCAGCCCCAGACTAGCGGGTAGCTCCTACAATGAGCAGTTCTTC. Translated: CASSPRLAGSSYNEQFF.